This T cell receptor (beta chain) was captured by sequencing in a study of T cell responses to AZD1222 COVID-19 vaccine. This clone was seen more than once but under ten times. Looked up from germline, CDR1 is MRHNA and CDR2 is SNTAGT. V shed 3 bases and J 0 bases; nucleotides not matched to a gene: 1. This CDR3 comprises 16 residues. Assay: immunoSEQ multiplex PCR; the TCRdb copy retains only in-frame clones and omits some. Among some 110,000 clones, roughly 93% were seen once, and the ten largest hold roughly 1.6%. This chain joins TRBV6-4 and TRBJ2-6, with 8 bases that match TRBD1. The specimen comprised peripheral blood, sampled 28 days after the second AZD1222 dose. The sequence came from an adult who received the AZD1222 COVID-19 vaccine. DNA for the CDR3: TGTGCCAGCAGTGAGGGGACAGGCTCTGGGGCCAACGTCCTGACTTTC. It translates to CASSEGTGSGANVLTF.